This T cell receptor beta chain was profiled in a study of T cell responses to AZD1222 COVID-19 vaccine. This CDR3 is built from 15 residues. J gave up 3 bases and V 1 base, and 5 bases lay outside the gene matches. Per the germline V gene, CDR1 is SGDLS and CDR2 is YYNGEE. The method was immunoSEQ multiplex PCR; TCRdb's version includes in-frame clones alone and lacks a portion of them. The table shows 140,000 to 150,000 clones, with about 93% occurring only once. Worth noting for this clone: Its antigen is as yet unknown.

Notes on the study in general: Dominant CD4 TCR responses targeted spike regions 160-218 and 743-854.

This TCR came from an adult in good health. V and J are TRBV9 and TRBJ2-7; the match to TRBD2 covers 9 bases. Material: peripheral blood, obtained on day 0 of MenACWY control vaccination. In DNA, the CDR3 is TGTGCCAGCAGCGTATCAGCGGGGGGTCGCTACGAGCAGTACTTC. It encodes CASSVSAGGRYEQYF.